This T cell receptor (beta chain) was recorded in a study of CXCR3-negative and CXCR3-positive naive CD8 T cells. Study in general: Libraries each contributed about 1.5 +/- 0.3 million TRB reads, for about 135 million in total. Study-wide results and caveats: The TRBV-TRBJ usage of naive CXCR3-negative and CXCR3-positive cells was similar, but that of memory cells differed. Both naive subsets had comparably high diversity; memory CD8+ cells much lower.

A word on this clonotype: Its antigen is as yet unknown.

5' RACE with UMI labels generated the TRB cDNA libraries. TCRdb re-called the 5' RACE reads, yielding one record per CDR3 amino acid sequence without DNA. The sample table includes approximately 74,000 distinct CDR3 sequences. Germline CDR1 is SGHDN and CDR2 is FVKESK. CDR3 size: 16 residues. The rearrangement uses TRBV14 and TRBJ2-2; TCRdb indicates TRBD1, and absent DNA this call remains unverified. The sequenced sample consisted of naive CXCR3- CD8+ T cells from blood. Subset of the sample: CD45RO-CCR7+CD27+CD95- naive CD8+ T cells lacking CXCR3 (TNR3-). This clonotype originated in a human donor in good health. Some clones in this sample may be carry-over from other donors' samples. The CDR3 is CASSREGRANTGELFF. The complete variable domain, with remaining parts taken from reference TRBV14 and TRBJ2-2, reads EAGVTQFPSHSVIEKGQTVTLRCDPISGHDNLYWYRRVMGKEIKFLLHFVKESKQDESGMPNNRFLAERTGGTYSTLKVQPAELEDSGVYFCASSREGRANTGELFFGEGSRLTVL.